The clone carrying this T cell receptor (beta chain) occurred many times. This record belongs to a study of tumor-infiltrating lymphocytes in primary liver carcinoma. Study at large: Patients were both men and women, whose ages ran from 30 to 69 years.

Trimming cost V 10 bases and J 3 bases, with 12 bases left between them. The length of the CDR3 is 13 residues. From germline, CDR1 is WSHSY and CDR2 SAAADI. TCR beta cDNA came from about 500 ng total RNA, primed with a constant-region primer. Slightly modified ARM-PCR served as the procedure for the TCR beta libraries. These libraries came from three rounds of nested multiplex PCR. Each of the first two PCR rounds ran approximately 11 cycles with TRBV1-TRBV30 forward and C-beta reverse primers. TCRdb fed the multiplex PCR reads into MiXCR, producing one record per CDR3 protein. The sample has around 70,000 distinct CDR3 sequences, 60% to 80% seen once. RNA and DNA were co-extracted from roughly 20-30 mg of unsorted bulk tissue.

The sequenced sample was liver tumor tissue from sampling region 4. This sample's subset: tumor region T4, right-lateral pole. The V call is TRBV10-2, the J call TRBJ2-2; D remains ambiguous. The receptor was derived from a man aged 35 to 55 with primary liver carcinoma and hepatitis B virus infection. CDR3 in amino acids: CAMRKLDTGELFF. CDR3 sequence (DNA): TGCGCCATGCGCAAGTTGGACACCGGGGAGCTGTTTTTT.